This T cell receptor beta chain was identified during a study of blood T cell repertoires in COVID-19. Trimming took off 4 bases at V and 4 bases at J, with 13 bases between the two ends. This CDR3 is 14 amino acids long. CDR1 and CDR2 (germline): LGHNA, YNFKEQ. Profiled with immunoSEQ multiplex PCR; TCRdb holds only in-frame clones, not every one. The table includes more than 150,000 clones, around 84% detected once. The sequence was obtained from a man in his fifties with active or convalescent COVID-19. The gene calls are TRBV4-2 and TRBJ1-2, with D possibly being TRBD1 (6 bases). The sample taken for sequencing was peripheral blood. The CDR3 loop reads CASSRNRETYGYTF. In DNA form, the CDR3 reads TGTGCCAGCAGCCGAAACAGGGAAACCTATGGCTACACCTTC.